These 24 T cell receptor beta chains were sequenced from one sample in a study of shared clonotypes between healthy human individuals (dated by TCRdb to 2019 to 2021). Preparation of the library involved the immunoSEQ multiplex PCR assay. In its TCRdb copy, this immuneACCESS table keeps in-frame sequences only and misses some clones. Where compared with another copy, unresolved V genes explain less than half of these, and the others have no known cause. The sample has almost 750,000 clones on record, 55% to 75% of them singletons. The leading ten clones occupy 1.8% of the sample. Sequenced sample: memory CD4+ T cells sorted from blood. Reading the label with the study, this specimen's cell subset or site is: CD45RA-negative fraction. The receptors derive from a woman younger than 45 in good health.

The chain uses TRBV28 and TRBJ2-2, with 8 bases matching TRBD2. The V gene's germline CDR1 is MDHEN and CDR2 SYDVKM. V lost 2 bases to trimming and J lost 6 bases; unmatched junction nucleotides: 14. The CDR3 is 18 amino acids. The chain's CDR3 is CASSLRVWPSGLAGELFF. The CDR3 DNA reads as TGTGCCAGCAGTTTAAGGGTTTGGCCTAGCGGGCTGGCCGGGGAGCTGTTTTTT.

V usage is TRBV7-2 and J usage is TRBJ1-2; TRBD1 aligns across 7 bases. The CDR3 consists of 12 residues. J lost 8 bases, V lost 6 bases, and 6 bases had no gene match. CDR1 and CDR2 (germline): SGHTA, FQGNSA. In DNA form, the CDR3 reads TGTGCCAGCAGGAGACAGGGCAGAGGCTACACCTTC. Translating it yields CASRRQGRGYTF.

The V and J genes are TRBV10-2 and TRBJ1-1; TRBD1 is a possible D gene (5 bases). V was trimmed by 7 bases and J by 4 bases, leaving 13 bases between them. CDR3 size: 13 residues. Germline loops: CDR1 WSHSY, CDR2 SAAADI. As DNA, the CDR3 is TGCGCCAGCAAGAGGGGAGAGGGCACTGAAGCTTTCTTT. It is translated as CASKRGEGTEAFF.

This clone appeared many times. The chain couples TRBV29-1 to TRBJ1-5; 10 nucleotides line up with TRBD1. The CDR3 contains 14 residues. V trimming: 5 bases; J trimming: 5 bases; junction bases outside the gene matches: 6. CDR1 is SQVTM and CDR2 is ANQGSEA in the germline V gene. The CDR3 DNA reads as TGCAGCGTTCGGGACAGGGGATGGGATCAGCCCCAGCATTTT. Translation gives CSVRDRGWDQPQHF.

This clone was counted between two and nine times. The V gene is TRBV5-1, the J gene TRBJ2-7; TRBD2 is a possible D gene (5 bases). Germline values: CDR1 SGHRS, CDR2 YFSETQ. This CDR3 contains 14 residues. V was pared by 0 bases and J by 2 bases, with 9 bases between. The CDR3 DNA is TGCGCCAGCAGCTTGGAACCGGGGACCTACGAGCAGTACTTC. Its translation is CASSLEPGTYEQYF.

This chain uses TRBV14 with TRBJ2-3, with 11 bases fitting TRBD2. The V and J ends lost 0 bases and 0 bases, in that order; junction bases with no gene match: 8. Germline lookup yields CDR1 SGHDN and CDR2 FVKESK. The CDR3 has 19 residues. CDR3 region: CASSQDWLAGGPSTDTQYF. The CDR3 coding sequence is TGTGCCAGCAGCCAAGATTGGCTAGCGGGAGGCCCAAGCACAGATACGCAGTATTTT.

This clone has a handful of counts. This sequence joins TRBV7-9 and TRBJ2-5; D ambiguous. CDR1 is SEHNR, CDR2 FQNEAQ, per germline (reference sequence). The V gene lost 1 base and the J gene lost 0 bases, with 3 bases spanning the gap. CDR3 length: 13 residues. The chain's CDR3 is CASSLDNQETQYF. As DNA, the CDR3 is TGTGCCAGCAGCTTAGACAACCAAGAGACCCAGTACTTC.

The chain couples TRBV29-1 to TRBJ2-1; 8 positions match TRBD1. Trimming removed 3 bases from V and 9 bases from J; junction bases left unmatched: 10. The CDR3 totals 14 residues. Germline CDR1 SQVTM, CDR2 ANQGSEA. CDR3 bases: TGCAGCGTTGACAGAACAGGGGGTCTCTTTGAGCAGTTCTTC. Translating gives CSVDRTGGLFEQFF.

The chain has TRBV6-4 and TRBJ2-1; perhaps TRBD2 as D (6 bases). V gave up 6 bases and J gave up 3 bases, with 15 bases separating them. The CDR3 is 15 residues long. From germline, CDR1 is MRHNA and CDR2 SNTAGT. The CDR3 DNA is TGTGCCAGCAGAGAAGATAGCGGAGTCTACAATGAGCAGTTCTTC. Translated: CASREDSGVYNEQFF.

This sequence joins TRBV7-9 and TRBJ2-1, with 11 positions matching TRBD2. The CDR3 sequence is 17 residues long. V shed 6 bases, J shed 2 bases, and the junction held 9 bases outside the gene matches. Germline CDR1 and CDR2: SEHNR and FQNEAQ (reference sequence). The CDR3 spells CASSVGLAGGTYNEQFF. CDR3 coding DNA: TGTGCCAGCAGTGTAGGATTAGCGGGAGGGACCTACAATGAGCAGTTCTTC.

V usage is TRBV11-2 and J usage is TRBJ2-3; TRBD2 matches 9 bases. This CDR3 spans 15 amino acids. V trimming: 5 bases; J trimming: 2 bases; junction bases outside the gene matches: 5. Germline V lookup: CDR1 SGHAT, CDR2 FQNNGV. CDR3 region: CASSLLAGNTDTQYF. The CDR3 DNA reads TGTGCCAGCAGCCTCCTAGCGGGAAACACAGATACGCAGTATTTT.

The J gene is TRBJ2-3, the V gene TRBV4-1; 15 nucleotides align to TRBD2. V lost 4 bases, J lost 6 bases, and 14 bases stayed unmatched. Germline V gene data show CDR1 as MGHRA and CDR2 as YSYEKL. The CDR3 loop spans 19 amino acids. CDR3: CASSRGLAGGPQTFDTQYF. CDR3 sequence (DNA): TGCGCCAGCAGCCGGGGACTAGCGGGAGGCCCACAGACGTTTGATACGCAGTATTTT.

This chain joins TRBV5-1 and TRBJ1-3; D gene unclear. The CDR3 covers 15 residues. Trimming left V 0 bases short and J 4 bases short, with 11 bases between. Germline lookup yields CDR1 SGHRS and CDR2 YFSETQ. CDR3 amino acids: CASSLGTEGGNTIYF. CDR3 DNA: TGCGCCAGCAGCTTGGGGACGGAAGGAGGAAACACCATATATTTT.

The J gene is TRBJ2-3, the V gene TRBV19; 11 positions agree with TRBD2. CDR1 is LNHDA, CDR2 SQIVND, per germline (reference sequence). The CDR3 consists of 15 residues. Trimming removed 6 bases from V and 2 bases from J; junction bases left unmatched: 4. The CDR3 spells CASRPTSGITDTQYF. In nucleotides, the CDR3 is TGTGCCAGTAGGCCGACTAGCGGGATCACAGATACGCAGTATTTT.

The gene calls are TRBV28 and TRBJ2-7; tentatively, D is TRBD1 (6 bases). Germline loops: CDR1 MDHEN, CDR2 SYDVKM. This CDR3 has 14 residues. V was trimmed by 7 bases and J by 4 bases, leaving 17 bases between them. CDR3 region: CASTLTGQLYEQYF. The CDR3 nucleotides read TGTGCCAGCACCCTAACTGGACAGCTATACGAGCAGTACTTC.

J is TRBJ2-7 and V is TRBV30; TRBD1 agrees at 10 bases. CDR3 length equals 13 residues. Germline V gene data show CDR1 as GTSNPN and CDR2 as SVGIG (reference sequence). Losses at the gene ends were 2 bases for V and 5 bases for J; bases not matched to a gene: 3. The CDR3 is CAWSKGQGDEQYF. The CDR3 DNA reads TGTGCCTGGAGTAAAGGACAGGGGGACGAGCAGTACTTC.

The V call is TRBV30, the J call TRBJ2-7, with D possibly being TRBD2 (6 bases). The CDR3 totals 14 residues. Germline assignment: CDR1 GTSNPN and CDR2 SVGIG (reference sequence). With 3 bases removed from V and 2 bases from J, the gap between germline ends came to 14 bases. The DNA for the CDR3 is TGTGCCTGGAGCGTAGGGCCGGGGGCCTACGAGCAGTACTTC. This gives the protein CAWSVGPGAYEQYF.

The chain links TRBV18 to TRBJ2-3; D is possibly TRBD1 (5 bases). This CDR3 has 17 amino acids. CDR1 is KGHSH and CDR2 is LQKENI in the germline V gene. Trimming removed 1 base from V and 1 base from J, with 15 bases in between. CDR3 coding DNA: TGTGCCAGCTCACCACAGTGGGGCCAGTTCCGCACAGATACGCAGTATTTT. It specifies CASSPQWGQFRTDTQYF.

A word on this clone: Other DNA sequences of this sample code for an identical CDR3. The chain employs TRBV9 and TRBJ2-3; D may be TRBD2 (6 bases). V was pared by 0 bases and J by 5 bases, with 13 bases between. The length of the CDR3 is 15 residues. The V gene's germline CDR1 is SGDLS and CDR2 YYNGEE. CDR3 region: CASSVAGGRGDTQYF. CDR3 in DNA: TGTGCCAGCAGCGTAGCTGGGGGGAGAGGAGATACGCAGTATTTT. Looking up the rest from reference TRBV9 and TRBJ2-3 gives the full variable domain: DSGVTQTPKHLITATGQRVTLRCSPRSGDLSVYWYQQSLDQGLQFLIQYYNGEERAKGNILERFSAQQFPDLHSELNLSSLELGDSALYFCASSVAGGRGDTQYFGPGTRLTVL.

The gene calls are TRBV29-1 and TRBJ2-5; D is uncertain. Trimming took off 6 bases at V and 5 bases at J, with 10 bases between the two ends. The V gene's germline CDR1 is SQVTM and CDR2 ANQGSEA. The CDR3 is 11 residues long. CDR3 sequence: CSVLERETQYF. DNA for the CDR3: TGCAGCGTATTGGAGAGGGAGACCCAGTACTTC.

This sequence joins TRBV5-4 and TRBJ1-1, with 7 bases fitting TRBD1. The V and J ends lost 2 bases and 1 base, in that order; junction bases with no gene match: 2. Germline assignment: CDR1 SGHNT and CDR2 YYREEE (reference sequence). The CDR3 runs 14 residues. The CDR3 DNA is TGTGCCAGCAGCTTCGGGACAGCGAACACTGAAGCTTTCTTT. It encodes CASSFGTANTEAFF.

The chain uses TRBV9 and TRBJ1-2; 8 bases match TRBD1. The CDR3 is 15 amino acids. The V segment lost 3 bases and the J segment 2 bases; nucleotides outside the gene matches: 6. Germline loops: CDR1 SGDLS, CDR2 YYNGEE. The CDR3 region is CASSAGDRRNYGYTF. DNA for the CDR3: TGTGCCAGCAGCGCCGGGGACAGGCGCAACTATGGCTACACCTTC. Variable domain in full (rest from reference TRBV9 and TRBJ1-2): DSGVTQTPKHLITATGQRVTLRCSPRSGDLSVYWYQQSLDQGLQFLIQYYNGEERAKGNILERFSAQQFPDLHSELNLSSLELGDSALYFCASSAGDRRNYGYTFGSGTRLTVV.

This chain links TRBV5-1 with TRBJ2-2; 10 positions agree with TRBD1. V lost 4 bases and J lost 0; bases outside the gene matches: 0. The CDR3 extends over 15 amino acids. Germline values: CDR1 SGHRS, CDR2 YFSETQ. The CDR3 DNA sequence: TGCGCCAGCAGCGGACAGGGGGCGAACACCGGGGAGCTGTTTTTT. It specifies CASSGQGANTGELFF.

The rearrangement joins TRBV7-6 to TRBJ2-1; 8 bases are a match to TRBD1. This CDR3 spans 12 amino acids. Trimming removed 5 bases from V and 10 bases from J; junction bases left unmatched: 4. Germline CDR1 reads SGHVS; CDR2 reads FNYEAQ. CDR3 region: CASSIQGVEQFF. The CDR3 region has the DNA TGTGCCAGCAGCATACAGGGGGTCGAGCAGTTCTTC. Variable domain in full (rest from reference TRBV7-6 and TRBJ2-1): GAGVSQSPRYKVTKRGQDVALRCDPISGHVSLYWYRQALGQGPEFLTYFNYEAQQDKSGLPNDRFSAERPEGSISTLTIQRTEQRDSAMYRCASSIQGVEQFFGPGTRLTVL.